This entry lists 28 T cell receptor beta chains sequenced from one sample in a study of cytomegalovirus exposure and HLA in healthy donors. Clones were sequenced by immunoSEQ multiplex PCR, and TCRdb holds only the in-frame ones, with some missing. The data show about 300,000 clones, with roughly 88% seen just once and roughly 0.93% held by the top ten. The sample consisted of PBMCs. These receptors originate from a woman in her late teens or twenties in good health and CMV-seronegative.

The chain recombines TRBV28 with TRBJ2-7; a weak D match, TRBD2 (6 bases). Germline V gene sequence: CDR1 MDHEN, CDR2 SYDVKM. This CDR3 spans 16 amino acids. With 5 bases removed from V and 1 base from J, the gap between germline ends came to 18 bases. CDR3 amino acids: CASSPLRAGTSYEQYF. The DNA for the CDR3 is TGTGCCAGCAGTCCCCTAAGGGCGGGGACTTCCTACGAGCAGTACTTC.

The chain recombines TRBV5-4 with TRBJ2-3; TRBD1 matches at 10 bases. J was trimmed by 4 bases and V by 2 bases; bases with no gene match: 7. The CDR3 runs 16 residues. In germline, CDR1 is SGHNT, CDR2 YYREEE (reference sequence). This CDR3 reads CASSFPGQGVSDTQYF. CDR3 DNA: TGTGCCAGCAGCTTTCCCGGACAGGGGGTTTCAGATACGCAGTATTTT.

The chain uses TRBV2 and TRBJ2-7; D not resolved. The germline V gene encodes CDR1 SNHLY and CDR2 FYNNEI. The V end was cut by 6 bases, the J end by 3 bases, with 6 bases between. This CDR3 has 11 residues. The chain's CDR3 is CASRTNYEQYF. The CDR3 DNA reads as TGTGCCAGCAGGACAAACTACGAGCAGTACTTC. Supplemented by reference TRBV2 and TRBJ2-7, the full variable domain reads EPEVTQTPSHQVTQMGQEVILRCVPISNHLYFYWYRQILGQKVEFLVSFYNNEISEKSEIFDDQFSVERPDGSNFTLKIRSTKLEDSAMYFCASRTNYEQYFGPGTRLTVT.

The chain couples TRBV28 to TRBJ2-2, with D perhaps matching TRBD2 (5 bases). V was trimmed by 2 bases and J by 10 bases, leaving 14 bases between them. The CDR3 covers 14 residues. Germline-derived CDR1 and CDR2 are MDHEN and SYDVKM. CDR3 residues: CASSLIGPAAELFF. Written as DNA, the CDR3 is TGTGCCAGCAGTTTAATCGGGCCAGCGGCGGAGCTGTTTTTT.

The CDR3 bases are TGTGCCGGAACGACTAGCTTTGGCACCGGGGAGCTGTTTTTT. It specifies CAGTTSFGTGELFF. J is TRBJ2-2 and V is TRBV30; 7 nucleotides match TRBD2. The germline V gene has CDR1 GTSNPN and CDR2 SVGIG (reference sequence). With 8 bases clipped from V and 4 bases from J, the junction kept 10 bases outside the gene matches. CDR3 length: 14 amino acids.

With respect to this clone: Within the sample, other DNA sequences also encode this same CDR3. This chain links TRBV7-3 with TRBJ1-2; D perhaps matches TRBD1 (5 bases). Germline values: CDR1 SGHTA, CDR2 FQGTGA. V dropped 4 bases and J dropped 2 bases, with 11 bases sitting between them. The CDR3 is 14 residues long. The CDR3: CASSSTGGNYGYTF. The CDR3 DNA reads as TGTGCCAGCAGCTCGACCGGGGGGAACTATGGCTACACCTTC.

The CDR3, as DNA: TGTGCCACCAGCAGGCAGCCCAGGGACTATAATTCACCCCTCCACTTT. It encodes CATSRQPRDYNSPLHF. V usage is TRBV15 and J usage is TRBJ1-6, with D perhaps TRBD1 (5 bases). The CDR3 runs 16 residues. CDR1 is LNHNV and CDR2 is YYDKDF in the germline V gene (reference sequence). Trimming cost V 3 bases and J 3 bases, with 12 bases left between them.

The chain employs TRBV2 and TRBJ1-3, with a possible D match to TRBD1 (6 bases). There are 17 residues in the CDR3. The V gene's germline CDR1 is SNHLY and CDR2 FYNNEI. V lost 2 bases and J lost 4, with 18 bases in between. The DNA for the CDR3 is TGTGCCAGCAGTGAAAGTCAGGCGGGGGCAGGGGGAAACACCATATATTTT. Protein: CASSESQAGAGGNTIYF. The entire variable domain, with the rest obtained from reference TRBV2 and TRBJ1-3, is as follows: EPEVTQTPSHQVTQMGQEVILRCVPISNHLYFYWYRQILGQKVEFLVSFYNNEISEKSEIFDDQFSVERPDGSNFTLKIRSTKLEDSAMYFCASSESQAGAGGNTIYFGEGSWLTVV.

The chain joins TRBV27 to TRBJ2-7; possible D gene TRBD1, 7 bases. Trimming pared 2 bases from V and 6 bases from J, leaving 14 bases between. Looked up from germline, CDR1 is MNHEY and CDR2 is SMNVEV (reference sequence). CDR3 size: 14 residues. The CDR3 loop reads CASSLGGGASEQYF. CDR3 nucleotide sequence: TGTGCCAGCAGTTTAGGAGGGGGCGCGTCCGAGCAGTACTTC.

The genes are TRBV5-6 and TRBJ2-7, with 9 bases fitting TRBD1. Germline lookup yields CDR1 SGHDT and CDR2 YYEEEE. The CDR3 loop spans 15 amino acids. V shed 0 bases and J 3 bases; nucleotides not matched to a gene: 4. CDR3 nucleotides: TGTGCCAGCAGCTTGGAACAGGGGGCGGACTACGAGCAGTACTTC. Protein: CASSLEQGADYEQYF.

On this clone: The identical CDR3 is also encoded by other nucleotide sequences in the sample. The chain recombines TRBV18 with TRBJ1-1; D possibly corresponds to TRBD1 (6 bases). CDR1 and CDR2 (germline): KGHSH, LQKENI. This CDR3 is 13 amino acids long. With 5 bases removed from V and 1 base from J, the gap between germline ends came to 8 bases. The CDR3 region has the DNA TGTGCCAGCTCAACGGACAGGAACACTGAAGCTTTCTTT. Amino acids: CASSTDRNTEAFF.

This rearrangement joins TRBV2 to TRBJ2-7, with D possibly matching TRBD2 (5 bases). This CDR3 spans 12 amino acids. V was cut by 7 bases and J by 7 bases, with 14 bases left in between. Germline V gene data show CDR1 as SNHLY and CDR2 as FYNNEI. The CDR3, as DNA: TGTGCCAGCAATGACGGGCCGGGGGAGCAGTACTTC. This codes for CASNDGPGEQYF.

V gene TRBV7-2 combines with J gene TRBJ2-2; 10 nucleotides align to TRBD2. This CDR3 region has 15 residues. J was trimmed by 3 bases and V by 4 bases; bases with no gene match: 2. In germline, CDR1 is SGHTA, CDR2 FQGNSA. The CDR3 loop is CASSSSGRDTGELFF. CDR3 sequence (DNA): TGTGCCAGCAGCTCTAGCGGGAGAGACACCGGGGAGCTGTTTTTT.

CDR3 protein: CAWSTPLAGGHEQYF. CDR3 coding DNA: TGTGCCTGGAGCACCCCCCTAGCGGGAGGACACGAGCAGTACTTC. The chain is built from TRBV30 and TRBJ2-7, with 11 bases identical to TRBD2. This CDR3 contains 15 residues. The V gene end was trimmed by 3 bases and the J gene end by 5 bases; junction bases not matched to a gene: 9. Germline V gives CDR1 GTSNPN, CDR2 SVGIG (reference sequence).

This clone has a single count. V gene TRBV19 combines with J gene TRBJ2-7; D uncertain. The CDR3 totals 16 residues. CDR1 is LNHDA, CDR2 SQIVND, per germline (reference sequence). Trimming took 3 bases from V and 0 from J, leaving 15 bases between them. CDR3 loop: CASSIDSGGSSYEQYF. The CDR3 coding sequence is TGTGCCAGTAGTATCGATTCTGGCGGAAGCTCCTACGAGCAGTACTTC.

The gene calls are TRBV29-1 and TRBJ2-7; 7 bases align to TRBD2. The CDR3 is 17 residues long. The trim removed 1 base at V and 3 bases at J, leaving 15 bases unmatched. Germline values: CDR1 SQVTM, CDR2 ANQGSEA. In DNA form, the CDR3 reads TGCAGCGTTGAAGGCGCCCCCGGATTGGGCGGGAGCTACGAGCAGTACTTC. It is translated as CSVEGAPGLGGSYEQYF.

The chain couples TRBV5-1 to TRBJ1-1, with D maybe TRBD1 (5 bases). Trimming removed 0 bases from V and 4 bases from J, with 19 bases in between. This CDR3 is 17 amino acids long. Germline-derived CDR1 and CDR2 are SGHRS and YFSETQ. The CDR3 nucleotides are TGCGCCAGCAGCTTGGTTACAGGACGGCCGGGTAGCACTGAAGCTTTCTTT. Protein product: CASSLVTGRPGSTEAFF.

The chain links TRBV13 to TRBJ2-1; D is perhaps TRBD2 (5 bases). Germline CDR1 PRHDT, CDR2 FYEKMQ (reference sequence). The CDR3 is 14 residues long. Trimming removed 2 bases from V and 2 bases from J, with 7 bases in between. CDR3: CASSLLRAYNEQFF. The CDR3 DNA sequence: TGTGCCAGCAGCTTATTGCGGGCCTACAATGAGCAGTTCTTC.

This chain uses TRBV4-3 with TRBJ1-1; perhaps TRBD1 as D (6 bases). The germline V gene has CDR1 LGHNA and CDR2 YSLEER. The CDR3 totals 16 residues. Trimming left V 4 bases short and J 1 base short, with 16 bases between. Here the CDR3 DNA reads TGCGCCAGCAGCCTGATTAGTGGCAGGGGGAACACTGAAGCTTTCTTT. Protein sequence: CASSLISGRGNTEAFF.

In this sample, this clone turned up once. This chain uses TRBV28 with TRBJ2-1; D unclear. Germline V lookup: CDR1 MDHEN, CDR2 SYDVKM. CDR3 length equals 14 residues. Trimming stripped 5 bases from V and 0 bases from J, with 8 bases between. The CDR3 loop reads CASSPLSSYNEQFF. The CDR3 DNA sequence: TGTGCCAGCAGTCCCCTCAGCTCCTACAATGAGCAGTTCTTC.

V usage is TRBV2 and J usage is TRBJ2-5, with D unclear. Trimming took off 4 bases at V and 2 bases at J, with 8 bases between the two ends. The germline CDR1 and CDR2 sequences are SNHLY and FYNNEI. There are 13 residues in the CDR3. The CDR3, as DNA: TGTGCCAGCAGTGTTTCCAGGCAAGAGACCCAGTACTTC. Its translation is CASSVSRQETQYF.

This sequence joins TRBV9 and TRBJ1-2; 7 bases align to TRBD1. V shed 3 bases, J shed 7 bases, and the junction held 6 bases outside the gene matches. The germline V gene encodes CDR1 SGDLS and CDR2 YYNGEE. The CDR3 loop spans 13 amino acids. This chain's CDR3 is CASSGDRVSGYTF. The CDR3 nucleotides read TGTGCCAGCAGCGGAGACAGGGTGAGTGGCTACACCTTC.

V usage is TRBV30 and J usage is TRBJ2-7; D perhaps matches TRBD2 (5 bases). Per germline, CDR1 GTSNPN and CDR2 SVGIG (reference sequence). V lost 2 bases, J lost 3 bases, and 5 bases lay in between. The CDR3 is 11 amino acids. The CDR3 spells CAWSRGYEQYF. For the CDR3, the DNA is TGTGCCTGGAGTCGGGGCTACGAGCAGTACTTC.

This chain joins TRBV30 and TRBJ2-1, with D tentatively TRBD2 (6 bases). Trimming removed 3 bases from V and 0 bases from J, with 6 bases in between. Germline V gives CDR1 GTSNPN, CDR2 SVGIG (reference sequence). The CDR3 loop spans 13 amino acids. The CDR3 nucleotides are TGTGCCTGGAGCGGGAGCTCCTACAATGAGCAGTTCTTC. Amino acid sequence: CAWSGSSYNEQFF.

Remarks on this clone: Distinct nucleotide sequences in the sample also encode this CDR3. In DNA, the CDR3 is TGTGCCAGCAGCGTTAGCGGGAGGGCCGATGAGCAGTTCTTC. This sequence encodes CASSVSGRADEQFF. The chain links TRBV9 to TRBJ2-1; 11 bases agree with TRBD2. With V trimmed by 2 bases and J by 8 bases, 3 bases remained unmatched. The V gene's germline CDR1 is SGDLS and CDR2 YYNGEE. This CDR3 has 14 amino acids.

This CDR3 is CASSDAARGPSNQPQHF. In nucleotides, the CDR3 is TGTGCCAGCAGTGACGCGGCCAGGGGGCCGAGCAATCAGCCCCAGCATTTT. The V call is TRBV6-4, the J call TRBJ1-5, with TRBD1 identical over 8 bases. The CDR3 covers 17 residues. The germline gives CDR1 MRHNA, CDR2 SNTAGT. J gave up 1 base and V 2 bases, and 7 bases lay outside the gene matches.

This rearrangement joins TRBV6-6 to TRBJ1-1, with D hard to call. This CDR3 is 12 amino acids long. CDR1 is MNHNY and CDR2 is SVGAGI in the germline V gene (reference sequence). Deletions cut 7 bases from V and 3 bases from J, with 9 bases between. DNA for the CDR3: TGTGCCAGCACCGAGAGGTACACTGAAGCTTTCTTT. Amino acids: CASTERYTEAFF.

The table lists this clone with a few counts. The rearrangement joins TRBV7-6 to TRBJ2-7; no clear D. The CDR3 is 14 residues long. V was pared by 1 base and J by 5 bases, with 12 bases between. CDR1 is SGHVS, CDR2 FNYEAQ, per germline. The DNA for the CDR3 is TGTGCCAGCAGCTTAGGTTTGAGGAACAACGAGCAGTACTTC. This sequence encodes CASSLGLRNNEQYF.